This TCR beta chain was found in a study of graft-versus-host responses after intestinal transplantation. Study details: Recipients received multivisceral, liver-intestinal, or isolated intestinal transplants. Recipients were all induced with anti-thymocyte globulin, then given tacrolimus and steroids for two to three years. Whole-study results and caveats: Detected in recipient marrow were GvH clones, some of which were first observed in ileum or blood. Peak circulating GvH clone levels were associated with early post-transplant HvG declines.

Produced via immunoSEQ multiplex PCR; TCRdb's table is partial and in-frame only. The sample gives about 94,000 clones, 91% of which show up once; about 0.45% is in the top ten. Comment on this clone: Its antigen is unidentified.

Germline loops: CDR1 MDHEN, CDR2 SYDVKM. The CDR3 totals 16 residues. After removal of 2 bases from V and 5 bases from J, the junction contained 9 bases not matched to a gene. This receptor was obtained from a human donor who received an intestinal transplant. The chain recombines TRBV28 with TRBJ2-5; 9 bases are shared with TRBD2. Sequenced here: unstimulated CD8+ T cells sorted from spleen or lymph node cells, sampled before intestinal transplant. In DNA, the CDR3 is TGTGCCAGCAGTTTACCGGGCGGGAGGGCCTTCGAGACCCAGTACTTC. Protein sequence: CASSLPGGRAFETQYF.